The 10 T cell receptor gamma chains in this list originate from one sample, sequenced in a study of intestinal T cells in coeliac disease. Genomic DNA came from ten 5-µm formalin-fixed paraffin-embedded scrolls per case. Using about 210 ng of biopsy DNA, TRG was amplified with LymphoTrack primers. TCRdb processed the multiplex PCR reads again with the CATT caller. Of about 260 gamma-chain clones listed, 48% are singletons. Sequencing was done on a sample of a duodenal biopsy. These receptors were collected from a human donor who served as a control with a normal duodenal biopsy, not a healthy volunteer.

This clone has only one observation. The genes are TRGV11 and TRGJP1. TRGV11 is recorded as an ORF, its role being uncertain. The length of the CDR3 is 15 residues. J lost 3 bases, V lost 0 bases, and 1 base had no gene match. The CDR3 nucleotides read TGTGCCTGCTGGATTAGGCACCCCACTGGTTGGTTCAAGATATTT. Translating it yields CACWIRHPTGWFKIF.

As regards this clone: A far larger clone lies a single base away; this is likely a read error. Other DNA sequences in the same sample also yield this CDR3. This chain uses TRGV11 with TRGJP2. TRGV11 belongs to the ORF category, with a function that is uncertain. The length of the CDR3 is 14 residues. Here the CDR3 DNA reads TGTGCCTGCTGGATTAGTCGGAGTGATTGGATCAAGACGTTC. It encodes CACWISRSDWIKTF.

Regarding this clone: This sequence is one base from a far larger clone and is likely a read error. The same CDR3 also results from other DNA sequences found in this sample. This chain joins TRGV3 and TRGJ1 or TRGJ2. CDR1 and CDR2 (germline): VTNTFY, YDVSTARD (reference sequence). The CDR3 is made up of 13 amino acids. The CDR3 nucleotides read TGCGCCACCTGGGACAGGCCTTATTATAAGAAACTCTTT. It codes for CATWDRPYYKKLF.

On this clone: Given a much more abundant clone one base away, this may be a read error. In the same sample, other DNA sequences code for this CDR3. The J gene is TRGJ1 or TRGJ2, the V gene TRGV3. The CDR3 totals 13 residues. Germline V gives CDR1 VTNTFY, CDR2 YDVSTARD (reference sequence). Trimming took 4 bases from V and 1 from J; bases not matched to a gene: 4. CDR3 DNA sequence: TGTGCCACCTGGGATAGAAATTATTATAAGAAACTCTTT. Translating it yields CATWDRNYYKKLF.

This clone was counted a few times. This likely reflects a read error, since a far larger clone is one base away. The same CDR3 also results from other DNA sequences found in this sample. The chain joins TRGV10 to TRGJP1. TRGV10 is given ORF status, its function remaining uncertain. This CDR3 is 17 amino acids long. V trimming: 8 bases; J trimming: 8 bases; junction bases outside the gene matches: 21. The CDR3 nucleotides are TGTGCTGCGTGGGATTATGCGACCCCTGACACCGGTTGGTTCAAGATATTT. As protein: CAAWDYATPDTGWFKIF.

The chain employs TRGV10 and TRGJ1 or TRGJ2. TRGV10 qualifies as an ORF whose function is uncertain. CDR3 length: 13 amino acids. After removal of 8 bases from V and 6 bases from J, the junction contained 11 bases not matched to a gene. Written as DNA, the CDR3 is TGTGCTGCGTGGGATTATATATCTTATAAGAAACTCTTT. Amino acid sequence: CAAWDYISYKKLF.

This clone appeared a few times. The protein given by TCRdb reflects a much larger clone and differs at residue 11 from this DNA's translation, likely from a read error; the protein shown is the DNA's translation. The chain has TRGV8 and TRGJ1 or TRGJ2. Germline V gene lookup returns CDR1 VENAVY and CDR2 YDSYNSRV. The CDR3 is 14 residues long. The CDR3 protein is CATWDFSFYYRKLF. The CDR3 DNA reads TGTGCCACCTGGGACTTTTCGTTTTATTATAGGAAACTCTTT.

This clone appeared a few times. TCRdb's protein for this DNA is that of a much larger clone and differs from the translation at residue 13, likely a read error; the protein shown is the DNA translation. V gene TRGV10 combines with J gene TRGJP1. TRGV10 is noted as an ORF with a role that remains uncertain. The length of the CDR3 is 17 residues. In nucleotides, the CDR3 is TGTGCTGCGTGGGATTATGCGACCCCTGACACTGGTCGGTTCAAGATATTT. It codes for CAAWDYATPDTGRFKIF.

The chain uses TRGV8 and TRGJ1 or TRGJ2. V shed 8 bases, J shed 9 bases, and the junction held 16 bases outside the gene matches. The CDR3 consists of 13 residues. Germline V gene sequence: CDR1 VENAVY, CDR2 YDSYNSRV. CDR3 loop: CATLGCPIIKKLF. The CDR3 bases are TGTGCCACCTTGGGATGTCCTATTATTAAGAAACTCTTT.

This clone is labeled hyperexpanded. This specimen includes other DNA sequences encoding the same CDR3. V usage is TRGV3 and J usage is TRGJ1 or TRGJ2. Germline V gene data show CDR1 as VTNTFY and CDR2 as YDVSTARD (reference sequence). CDR3 length equals 13 residues. The ends lost 1 base at V and 1 base at J; junction bases unmatched: 1. In DNA, the CDR3 is TGTGCCACCTGGGACAGAAATTATTATAAGAAACTCTTT. Residues: CATWDRNYYKKLF.